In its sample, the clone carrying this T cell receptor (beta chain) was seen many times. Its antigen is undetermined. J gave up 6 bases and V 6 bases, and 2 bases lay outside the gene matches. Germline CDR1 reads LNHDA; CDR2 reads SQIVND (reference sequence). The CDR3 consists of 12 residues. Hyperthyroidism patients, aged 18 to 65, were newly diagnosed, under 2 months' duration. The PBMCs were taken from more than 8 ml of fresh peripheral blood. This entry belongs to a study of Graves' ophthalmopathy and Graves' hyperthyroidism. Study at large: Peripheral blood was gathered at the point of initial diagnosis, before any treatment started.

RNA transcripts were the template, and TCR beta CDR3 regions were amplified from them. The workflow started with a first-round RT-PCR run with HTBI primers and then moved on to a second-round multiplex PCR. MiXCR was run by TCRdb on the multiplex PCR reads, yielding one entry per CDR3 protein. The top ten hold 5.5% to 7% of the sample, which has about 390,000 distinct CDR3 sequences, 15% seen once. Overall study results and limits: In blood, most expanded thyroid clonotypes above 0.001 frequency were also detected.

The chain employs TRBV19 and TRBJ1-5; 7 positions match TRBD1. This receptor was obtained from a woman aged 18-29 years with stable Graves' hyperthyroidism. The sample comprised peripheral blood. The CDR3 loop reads CASSNRGQPQHF. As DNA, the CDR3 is TGTGCCAGTAGCAACAGGGGTCAGCCCCAGCATTTT.